This T cell receptor (beta chain) was captured by sequencing in a study of glioma-infiltrating T cells after dendritic cell vaccination. Study-level findings and limits: Higher pretreatment TIL content predicted longer progression-free time and survival.

About this clone: No antigen is known for it.

Up to about 2 ug genomic DNA was used for TCRB CDR3 amplification. The primer mix had 60 V beta and 13 J beta primers. TCRdb's table, derived via immunoSEQ multiplex PCR, lists solely in-frame clones and lacks some. This sample has around 62,000 clones; approximately 78% occur once, and the top ten carry over 8.5%. Germline CDR1 MNHNS, CDR2 SASEGT. The CDR3 is 12 residues long. The V end was cut by 2 bases, the J end by 4 bases, with 5 bases between. Blood PBMC samples: pre-vaccination, two weeks post third vaccination, and at tumor progression. V gene TRBV6-1 combines with J gene TRBJ2-5; D remains ambiguous. The material sequenced was blood, taken before dendritic cell vaccination. The sequence came from a human donor with glioblastoma. Here the CDR3 reads CASSENRETQYF. The CDR3 nucleotides read TGTGCCAGCAGTGAAAATCGAGAGACCCAGTACTTC.